This T cell receptor (beta chain) stems from a study of T cells in Graves' hyperthyroidism and ophthalmopathy. About the research overall: Peripheral blood samples were taken at initial diagnosis, prior to any treatment. Findings of the study overall: Ophthalmopathy was separated from stable hyperthyroidism by a 13 V-J model.

Amplification of TCR beta CDR3 regions was performed using RNA transcripts as template. First-round RT-PCR of the TCR CDR3 relied on the HTBI primer set. TCRdb re-called the multiplex PCR reads through MiXCR, storing one row per CDR3 protein. Of some 300,000 distinct CDR3 sequences listed, roughly 15% are singletons. A remark on this clonotype: Its target is not known. This may be a read error: a much more frequent sequence differs by one nucleotide.

Germline loops: CDR1 MDHEN, CDR2 SYDVKM. This CDR3 has 15 residues. The ends were cut back, 8 bases at V and 1 base at J, with 18 bases in the middle. The chain uses TRBV28 and TRBJ2-7; D assignment may be TRBD1 or TRBD2 (5 bases each). This TCR derives from a woman in her thirties or forties with Graves' hyperthyroidism. The sample comprised blood. The chain's CDR3 is CASGQPGGGSYEQYF. CDR3 nucleotide sequence: TGTGCCAGCGGACAACCCGGTGGGGGTTCCTACGAGCAGTACTTC.